This T cell receptor (beta chain) came from a study of blood T cell repertoires in COVID-19. In the source study's methods: Cell counts per sample came from amplifying reference gene primers. Measured with immunoSEQ multiplex PCR; TCRdb has only the in-frame clones, and not every one. V, J and clone size are taken as reported in that table, and D and trimming were inferred from the DNA itself. Seen here are 400,000 or so clones, 87% observed once, and the top ten hold 1.5% to 2.5%. This receptor was taken from a middle-aged man in a cohort exposed to, infected with or recovered from COVID-19 (not recorded which). Sequences were obtained from PBMCs or T cells enriched from blood (not recorded which).

The CDR3 DNA reads TGCGCCAGCAGCCATCCCGGGACTAGCGGGACCTACGAGCAGTACTTC. It codes for CASSHPGTSGTYEQYF. This chain links TRBV5-1 with TRBJ2-7, with TRBD2 matching over 13 bases. The CDR3 consists of 16 residues. The V gene end was trimmed by 4 bases and the J gene end by 2 bases; junction bases not matched to a gene: 6. The germline V gene has CDR1 SGHRS and CDR2 YFSETQ.